The TCR beta chain under discussion was sequenced for a study of blood T cell repertoires in COVID-19. Overall study context: Sites across the United States, Italy and Spain contributed samples from acute and convalescent COVID-19. PBMCs, B-cell-depleted T cells, or T cells provided the cDNA or gDNA that made up the material.

V lost 8 bases and J lost 2, with 10 bases in between. Germline CDR1 and CDR2: LNHDA and SQIVND (reference sequence). This CDR3 comprises 13 residues. Under the authors' procedure: The authors estimated nucleated cell counts from reference gene primer amplification. The data were produced by immunoSEQ multiplex PCR, yet TCRdb's version contains in-frame clones alone and is incomplete. V, J and clone size were drawn from that table, and D and trimming were deduced from the DNA. Altogether roughly 500,000 clones are present, around 85% being singletons, with the ten largest covering about 3.2%. Material for sequencing was peripheral blood. The source of this sequence is a human donor in a cohort sampled during active COVID-19. The gene calls are TRBV19 and TRBJ2-4; no clear D. CDR3 in DNA: TGTGCCAGTCAAGCTGGGCCCAAAAACATTCAGTACTTC. Its protein product is CASQAGPKNIQYF.